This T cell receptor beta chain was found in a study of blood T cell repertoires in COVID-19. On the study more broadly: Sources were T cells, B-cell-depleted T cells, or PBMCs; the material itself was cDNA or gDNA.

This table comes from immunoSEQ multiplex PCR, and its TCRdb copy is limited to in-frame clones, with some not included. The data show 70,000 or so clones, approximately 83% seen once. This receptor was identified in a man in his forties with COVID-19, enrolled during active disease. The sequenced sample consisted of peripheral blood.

This chain's CDR3 is CASSWPSGGYGYTF. The CDR3 region has the DNA TGTGCCAGCAGCTGGCCCTCGGGAGGCTATGGCTACACCTTC. V is TRBV5-4 and J is TRBJ1-2; D uncertain. Germline V gene data show CDR1 as SGHNT and CDR2 as YYREEE (reference sequence). The CDR3 extends over 14 amino acids. Trimming stripped 3 bases from V and 4 bases from J, with 13 bases between.